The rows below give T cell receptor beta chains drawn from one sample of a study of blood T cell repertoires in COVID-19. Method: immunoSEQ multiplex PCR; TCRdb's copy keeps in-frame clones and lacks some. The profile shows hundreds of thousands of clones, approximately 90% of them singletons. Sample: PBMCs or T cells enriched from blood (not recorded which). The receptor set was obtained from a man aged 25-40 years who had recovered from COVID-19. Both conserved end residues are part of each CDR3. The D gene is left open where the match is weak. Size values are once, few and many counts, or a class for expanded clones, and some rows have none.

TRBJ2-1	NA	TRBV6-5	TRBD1	TGTGCCAGCAGTTTTTCCGGGACAGTAAATAGTGAGCAGTTCTTC	CASSFSGTVNSEQFF
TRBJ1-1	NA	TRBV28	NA	TGTGCCAGCCGAATATCGGGGAGGAACACTGAAGCTTTCTTT	CASRISGRNTEAFF
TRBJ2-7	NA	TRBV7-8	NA	TGTGCCAGCAGCTCGGGACTTGATGAGTACGAGCAGTACTTC	CASSSGLDEYEQYF
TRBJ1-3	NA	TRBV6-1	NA	TGTGCCAGCAGTGAAACTACTGGAAACACCATATATTTT	CASSETTGNTIYF
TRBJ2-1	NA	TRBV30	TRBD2	TGTGCCTGGAGTGTAAAGGGACTAGCGGGAAAGAATGAGCAGTTCTTC	CAWSVKGLAGKNEQFF
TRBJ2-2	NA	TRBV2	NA	TGTGCCAGCAGACTAAATGGACAGATAACCGGGGAGCTGTTTTTT	CASRLNGQITGELFF
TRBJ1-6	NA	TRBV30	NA	TGTGCCTGGAGCGAGTCCTATAATTCACCCCTCCACTTT	CAWSESYNSPLHF
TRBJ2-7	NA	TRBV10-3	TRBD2	TGTGCCATCACTACGGGACTAGCGGGAGCCGAGCAGTACTTC	CAITTGLAGAEQYF
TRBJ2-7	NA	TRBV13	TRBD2	TGTGCCAGCAGCTCAGCCGGGACTAGCGGTTCCTACGAGCAGTACTTC	CASSSAGTSGSYEQYF
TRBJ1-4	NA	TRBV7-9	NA	TGTGCCAGCAGGCGAGCGGGGTCGGGAGAAAAACTGTTTTTT	CASRRAGSGEKLFF
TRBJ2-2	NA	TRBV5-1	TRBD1	TGCGCCTGTACTCCTGGAGGGACAGGAAACACCGGGGAGCTGTTTTTT	CACTPGGTGNTGELFF
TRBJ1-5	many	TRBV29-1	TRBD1	TGCAGCGTTGCGGAGGGGACAGCCAATCAGCCCCAGCATTTT	CSVAEGTANQPQHF
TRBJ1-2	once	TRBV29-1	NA	TGCAGCGTTGAGGGGGGGCAGGGCTATGGCTACACCTTC	CSVEGGQGYGYTF
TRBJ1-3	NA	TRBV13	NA	TGTGCCAGCAGCCATAGCCAGGGTCGAAACACCATATATTTT	CASSHSQGRNTIYF
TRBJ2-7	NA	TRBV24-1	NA	TGTGCCACCAGTTCCGGGACAGACAAGCCCCTGGGGGGCGAGCAGTACTTC	CATSSGTDKPLGGEQYF
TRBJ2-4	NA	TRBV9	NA	TGTGCCAGCAGCGGTGTCGGTCCACCCATTCAGTACTTC	CASSGVGPPIQYF
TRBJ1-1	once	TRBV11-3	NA	TGTGCCAGCAGCTGGGCAGGGGACACTGAAGCTTTCTTT	CASSWAGDTEAFF
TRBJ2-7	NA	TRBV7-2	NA	TGTGCCAGCAGCAACCCCGCCCTAGAGTTTATAGCCTACGAGCAGTACTTC	CASSNPALEFIAYEQYF
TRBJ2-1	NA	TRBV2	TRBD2	TGTGCCAGCGCGGGAGGGGAGTTCTCCTACAATGAGCAGTTCTTC	CASAGGEFSYNEQFF
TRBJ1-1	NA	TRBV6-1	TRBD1	TGTGCCAGCAGTGAAGGGACAGGGGGCTGGATGAACACTGAAGCTTTCTTT	CASSEGTGGWMNTEAFF
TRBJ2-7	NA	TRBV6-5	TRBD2	TGTGCCAGCAGTTTCCGACTAGCGGGAGGGCCGGGTGAGCAGTACTTC	CASSFRLAGGPGEQYF
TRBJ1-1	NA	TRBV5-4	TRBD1	TGTGCCAGCAGCGGGGGACAGGGGGCGCGGAACACTGAAGCTTTCTTT	CASSGGQGARNTEAFF
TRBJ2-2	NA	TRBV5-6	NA	TGTGCCAGCAGCTTGGGACAAATATACACCGGGGAGCTGTTTTTT	CASSLGQIYTGELFF
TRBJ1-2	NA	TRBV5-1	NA	TGCGCCAGCCAAGGCCAGGGGATGTATGGCTATGGCTACACCTTC	CASQGQGMYGYGYTF
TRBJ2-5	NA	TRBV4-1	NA	TGCGCCAGCAGCCAAGATCAGGCGGGAAGAGAGACCCAGTACTTC	CASSQDQAGRETQYF
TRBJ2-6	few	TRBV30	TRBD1	TGTGCCTGGAGGGGACAGGGTATCGTCTCTGGGGCCAACGTCCTGACTTTC	CAWRGQGIVSGANVLTF
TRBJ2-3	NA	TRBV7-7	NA	TGTGCTAGCAGTCGTGGGCAGTCCACAGATACGCAGTATTTT	CASSRGQSTDTQYF
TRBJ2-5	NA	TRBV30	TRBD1	TGTGCCTGGCAGACAGGGACCCAAGAGACCCAGTACTTC	CAWQTGTQETQYF
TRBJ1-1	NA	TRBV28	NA	TGTGCCAGCAGCCGGGCCAGGGTCCCCATGAACACTGAAGCTTTCTTT	CASSRARVPMNTEAFF
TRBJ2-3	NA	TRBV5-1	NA	TGCGCCAGCAACCGGGAGAGCACAGATACGCAGTATTTT	CASNRESTDTQYF
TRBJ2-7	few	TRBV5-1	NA	TGCGCCAGCAGCTTGGCCACAGGGAGTATGTCCGAGCAGTACTTC	CASSLATGSMSEQYF
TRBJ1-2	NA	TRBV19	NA	TGTGCCAGTAGTCCGACAAGATGGCAGGACTCCTATGGCTACACCTTC	CASSPTRWQDSYGYTF
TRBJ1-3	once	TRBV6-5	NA	TGTGCCAGCAGTACTAACGCCGGCTCTGGAAACACCATATATTTT	CASSTNAGSGNTIYF
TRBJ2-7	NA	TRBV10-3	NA	TGTGCCATCAGTACAGGAGCCACTCCCTACGAGCAGTACTTC	CAISTGATPYEQYF
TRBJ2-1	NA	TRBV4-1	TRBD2	TGCGCCAGCAGCCAAGCCAGCGGGACTATCTACAATGAGCAGTTCTTC	CASSQASGTIYNEQFF
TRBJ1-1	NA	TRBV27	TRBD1	TGTGCCAGCAGTCAAGATCTACAGGGGGCTTGGACTGAAGCTTTCTTT	CASSQDLQGAWTEAFF
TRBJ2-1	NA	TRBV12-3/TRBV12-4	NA	TGTGCCAGCACCCCTACTAGAACCCATGAGCAGTTCTTC	CASTPTRTHEQFF
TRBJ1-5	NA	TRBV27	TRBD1	TGTGCCAGCAGCCGTATGAAGGGACAGGGGAGCAATCAGCCCCAGCATTTT	CASSRMKGQGSNQPQHF
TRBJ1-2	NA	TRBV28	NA	TGTGCCAGCAGTAACAGGGCCTCCTGGAACTATGGCTACACCTTC	CASSNRASWNYGYTF
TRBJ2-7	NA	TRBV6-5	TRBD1	TGTGCCAGCATAACGACAGGGAACGAGCAGTACTTC	CASITTGNEQYF
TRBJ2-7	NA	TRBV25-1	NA	TGTGCCAGCAGTGAGGGTATTGGCCTAGGGGACGAGCAGTACTTC	CASSEGIGLGDEQYF
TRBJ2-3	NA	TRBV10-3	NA	TGTGCCATCAGTGAGAACAGGGAGGATACGCAGTATTTT	CAISENREDTQYF